The 26 T cell receptor beta chains presented below share a single source sample, sequenced in a study of blood T cell repertoires in COVID-19. The method was immunoSEQ multiplex PCR; TCRdb's version includes in-frame clones alone and lacks a portion of them. The table shows tens of thousands of clones, with 70% to 90% occurring only once. The source material was peripheral blood. Source of these receptors: a woman aged 70-85 years in a cohort sampled during active COVID-19.

The chain carries TRBV10-2 and TRBJ2-7; TRBD1 matches 8 bases. Germline CDR1 and CDR2: WSHSY and SAAADI. V lost 6 bases and J lost 6; bases outside the gene matches: 10. This CDR3 is 14 amino acids long. The DNA of the CDR3 is TGCGCCAGCAGACAACAGGGGGGAGGCGGCGAGCAGTACTTC. Amino acids: CASRQQGGGGEQYF.

This clone was recorded once. The genes are TRBV30 and TRBJ2-7; 7 bases align to TRBD1. The CDR3 has 13 residues. V gave up 0 bases and J gave up 2 bases; unmatched junction bases: 1. Germline V gene lookup returns CDR1 GTSNPN and CDR2 SVGIG (reference sequence). Here the CDR3 DNA reads TGTGCCTGGAGTGTACAGGGGCCCTACGAGCAGTACTTC. The encoded protein is CAWSVQGPYEQYF.

The chain uses TRBV5-5 and TRBJ2-5; TRBD2 matches 9 bases. Trimming removed 3 bases from V and 4 bases from J; junction bases left unmatched: 7. Germline assignment: CDR1 SGHKS and CDR2 YYEKEE (reference sequence). CDR3 length equals 15 residues. The CDR3 protein is CASSYGTSRRETQYF. DNA for the CDR3: TGTGCCAGCAGCTACGGGACTAGCCGTAGAGAGACCCAGTACTTC.

V usage is TRBV24-1 and J usage is TRBJ2-3; 9 nucleotides agree with TRBD2. The germline CDR1 and CDR2 sequences are KGHDR and SFDVKD. The junction had 5 bases not matched to a gene; V was cut back by 3 bases and J by 2 bases. The CDR3 runs to 16 residues. The CDR3 region has the DNA TGTGCCACCAGTGATGTAGCGGGAGTTCCCACAGATACGCAGTATTTT. Translating gives CATSDVAGVPTDTQYF.

The V gene is TRBV25-1, the J gene TRBJ1-2; 7 nucleotides match TRBD1. The ends lost 5 bases at V and 6 bases at J; junction bases unmatched: 9. The CDR3 runs to 14 residues. The germline gives CDR1 MGHDK, CDR2 SYGVNS. CDR3 residues: CASSLDGQVDGYTF. The CDR3 coding sequence is TGTGCCAGCAGTCTCGACGGACAGGTGGATGGCTACACCTTC.

The CDR3 region is CASIRSGPRETQYF. The CDR3 bases are TGTGCCAGCATAAGGAGCGGCCCCCGGGAGACCCAGTACTTC. The chain has TRBV28 and TRBJ2-5, with D maybe TRBD2 (5 bases). The CDR3 is 14 residues long. From germline, CDR1 is MDHEN and CDR2 SYDVKM. Trimming removed 7 bases at V and 5 bases at J, with 17 bases between.

This clone is deemed large. The chain uses TRBV14 and TRBJ1-1; 7 nucleotides match TRBD1. The length of the CDR3 is 13 residues. The germline V gene encodes CDR1 SGHDN and CDR2 FVKESK. V lost 6 bases to trimming and J lost 1 base; unmatched junction nucleotides: 2. The chain's CDR3 is CASRDRANTEAFF. DNA of the CDR3: TGTGCCAGCAGAGACAGGGCGAACACTGAAGCTTTCTTT.

This clone showed up just a few times. The V and J genes are TRBV7-9 and TRBJ2-1; 7 nucleotides align to TRBD2. V lost 0 bases to trimming and J lost 5 bases; unmatched junction nucleotides: 4. Germline V lookup: CDR1 SEHNR, CDR2 FQNEAQ (reference sequence). This CDR3 contains 15 residues. CDR3 protein: CASSLAGRGDNEQFF. CDR3 DNA: TGTGCCAGCAGCTTAGCAGGGAGGGGAGACAATGAGCAGTTCTTC.

This clone was counted at least ten times. The CDR3 region has the DNA TGTGCCAGCTCAGCCTATCGGACAGGAAGGAGCGCTTTCTTT. This gives the protein CASSAYRTGRSAFF. V is TRBV18 and J is TRBJ1-1; 7 bases line up with TRBD1. Germline CDR1 and CDR2: KGHSH and LQKENI. The trim removed 5 bases at V and 11 bases at J, leaving 14 bases unmatched. The length of the CDR3 is 14 residues.

The chain is built from TRBV9 and TRBJ2-7, with D maybe TRBD2 (6 bases). Trimming removed 0 bases from V and 0 bases from J, with 10 bases in between. CDR1 and CDR2 (germline): SGDLS, YYNGEE. This CDR3 has 15 amino acids. The CDR3 region is CASSVALGGSYEQYF. As DNA, the CDR3 is TGTGCCAGCAGCGTAGCTTTGGGGGGCTCCTACGAGCAGTACTTC.

The J gene is TRBJ2-1, the V gene TRBV10-3; D possibly corresponds to TRBD2 (6 bases). CDR1 is ENHRY, CDR2 SYGVKD, per germline. V lost 9 bases, J lost 0 bases, and 15 bases lay in between. The length of the CDR3 is 15 residues. The CDR3 nucleotides are TGTGCCATGGGCGGGCGGGGACCCTCCTACAATGAGCAGTTCTTC. This codes for CAMGGRGPSYNEQFF.

The CDR3 DNA sequence: TGCGCCAGCAGTGAGCCCGGCAGGGCCAATGAGCAGTTCTTC. The encoded protein is CASSEPGRANEQFF. The genes are TRBV10-1 and TRBJ2-1; the D gene is possibly TRBD1 (5 bases). Trimming cost V 2 bases and J 6 bases, with 11 bases left between them. Germline V gene lookup returns CDR1 WNHNN and CDR2 SYGVQD (reference sequence). The length of the CDR3 is 14 residues.

The chain recombines TRBV5-1 with TRBJ2-1, with TRBD2 identical over 8 bases. This CDR3 comprises 15 residues. From germline, CDR1 is SGHRS and CDR2 YFSETQ. Trimming cost V 4 bases and J 0 bases; bases outside gene matches: 3. The CDR3 spells CASSATSGSYNEQFF. The CDR3 nucleotides read TGCGCCAGCAGCGCAACTAGCGGCTCCTACAATGAGCAGTTCTTC.

The chain links TRBV28 to TRBJ2-1; D is perhaps TRBD2 (5 bases). CDR1 is MDHEN, CDR2 SYDVKM, per germline. The CDR3 is 14 residues long. Trimming removed 6 bases from V and 5 bases from J, with 14 bases in between. CDR3 nucleotide sequence: TGTGCCAGCAGGCCCGCGGGCAGGAACAATGAGCAGTTCTTC. This codes for CASRPAGRNNEQFF.

The chain couples TRBV5-1 to TRBJ2-1; perhaps TRBD1 as D (6 bases). Trimming took 7 bases from V and 8 from J, leaving 19 bases between them. In germline, CDR1 is SGHRS, CDR2 YFSETQ. The CDR3 consists of 14 residues. For the CDR3, the DNA is TGCGCCAGCTCACGGACAGACTTAATCGATGAGCAGTTCTTC. Amino acids: CASSRTDLIDEQFF.

Of note for this clone: The germline gene is not matched at one end of the junction; a read error may be the cause. The V call is TRBV4-3, the J call TRBJ2-7; D uncertain. CDR3 length: 15 residues. The germline V gene has CDR1 LGHNA and CDR2 YSLEER. CDR3 amino acids: CASSQGPLVEHEQYF. The DNA for the CDR3 is TGCGCCAGCAGTCAAGGGCCCTTAGTGGAGCACGAGCAGTACTTC.

The chain uses TRBV28 and TRBJ1-4; perhaps TRBD1 as D (6 bases). CDR1 and CDR2 from the germline V gene are MDHEN and SYDVKM. V lost 6 bases, J lost 5 bases, and 13 bases lay in between. The CDR3 is made up of 14 amino acids. CDR3 coding DNA: TGTGCCAGCAGCCTAGGACAGCCAAATGAAAAACTGTTTTTT. Translation: CASSLGQPNEKLFF.

The chain couples TRBV5-1 to TRBJ2-2, with TRBD2 matching over 11 bases. Germline CDR1 reads SGHRS; CDR2 reads YFSETQ. CDR3 length: 17 residues. V was clipped by 2 bases and J by 1 base; unmatched bases: 4. DNA for the CDR3: TGCGCCAGCAGCTTCCTAACTAGCGGGGGGAACACCGGGGAGCTGTTTTTT. It yields the protein CASSFLTSGGNTGELFF. Together with reference TRBV5-1 and TRBJ2-2, the CDR3 gives the full variable domain: KAGVTQTPRYLIKTRGQQVTLSCSPISGHRSVSWYQQTPGQGLQFLFEYFSETQRNKGNFPGRFSGRQFSNSRSEMNVSTLELGDSALYLCASSFLTSGGNTGELFFGEGSRLTVL.

The chain has TRBV10-3 and TRBJ1-1; unclear D gene. The V end lost 3 bases, the J end lost 4 bases, and 9 bases lay between the germline ends. In germline, CDR1 is ENHRY, CDR2 SYGVKD. This CDR3 has 13 amino acids. The CDR3 nucleotides read TGTGCCATCAGTGATAGAGGGTTCACTGAAGCTTTCTTT. Translation gives CAISDRGFTEAFF.

The chain carries TRBV14 and TRBJ1-4; 7 bases are a match to TRBD1. Trimming cost V 1 base and J 8 bases; bases outside gene matches: 10. The germline gives CDR1 SGHDN, CDR2 FVKESK. The CDR3 runs to 16 residues. CDR3 nucleotide sequence: TGTGCCAGCAGCCAAGGAACCGGGACAGTTCAAGAAAAACTGTTTTTT. Translating gives CASSQGTGTVQEKLFF.

V is TRBV3-1 (or the pseudogene TRBV3-2) and J is TRBJ1-2; no definite D call. This CDR3 comprises 12 residues. The germline V and J ends were trimmed by 0 bases and 12 bases, with 11 bases remaining between them. Germline V gene data show CDR1 as LGHDT and CDR2 as YNNKEL (reference sequence). The CDR3 reads CASSQDRGEHTF. The CDR3 DNA reads as TGTGCCAGCAGCCAAGATAGAGGAGAACACACCTTC.

The CDR3 loop reads CASSPSHRGRGEQYF. The DNA of the CDR3 is TGTGCCAGCAGCCCCTCCCACAGGGGTCGTGGGGAGCAGTACTTC. V gene TRBV7-2 combines with J gene TRBJ2-7; TRBD1 matches at 7 bases. Losses at the gene ends were 5 bases for V and 7 bases for J; bases not matched to a gene: 14. The germline V gene has CDR1 SGHTA and CDR2 FQGNSA. CDR3 length: 15 residues.

The V and J genes are TRBV2 and TRBJ1-6; 8 bases line up with TRBD1. The trim removed 2 bases at V and 2 bases at J, leaving 8 bases unmatched. Germline CDR1 SNHLY, CDR2 FYNNEI. CDR3 length equals 18 residues. For the CDR3, the DNA is TGTGCCAGCAGTGAAAACCGACAGGGGAACACCTATAATTCACCCCTCCACTTT. It codes for CASSENRQGNTYNSPLHF.

The chain has TRBV28 and TRBJ2-7; 7 nucleotides agree with TRBD1. The length of the CDR3 is 14 residues. After removal of 6 bases from V and 2 bases from J, the junction contained 7 bases not matched to a gene. The germline CDR1 and CDR2 sequences are MDHEN and SYDVKM. DNA of the CDR3: TGTGCCAGCAGCCGGACAGGAAAGACCTACGAGCAGTACTTC. Protein product: CASSRTGKTYEQYF.

The chain combines TRBV28 with TRBJ1-5, with unresolved D. V was trimmed by 3 bases and J by 6 bases, leaving 6 bases between them. Germline V gene sequence: CDR1 MDHEN, CDR2 SYDVKM. The CDR3 loop spans 12 amino acids. CDR3 loop: CASSFPGQPQHF. In DNA form, the CDR3 reads TGTGCCAGCAGTTTTCCAGGTCAGCCCCAGCATTTT.

The gene calls are TRBV2 and TRBJ1-3; D uncertain. V lost 5 bases, J lost 0 bases, and 8 bases lay in between. CDR1 and CDR2 from the germline V gene are SNHLY and FYNNEI. This CDR3 contains 14 residues. The DNA for the CDR3 is TGTGCCAGCAGTCTTGGGCCCTCTGGAAACACCATATATTTT. As protein: CASSLGPSGNTIYF.